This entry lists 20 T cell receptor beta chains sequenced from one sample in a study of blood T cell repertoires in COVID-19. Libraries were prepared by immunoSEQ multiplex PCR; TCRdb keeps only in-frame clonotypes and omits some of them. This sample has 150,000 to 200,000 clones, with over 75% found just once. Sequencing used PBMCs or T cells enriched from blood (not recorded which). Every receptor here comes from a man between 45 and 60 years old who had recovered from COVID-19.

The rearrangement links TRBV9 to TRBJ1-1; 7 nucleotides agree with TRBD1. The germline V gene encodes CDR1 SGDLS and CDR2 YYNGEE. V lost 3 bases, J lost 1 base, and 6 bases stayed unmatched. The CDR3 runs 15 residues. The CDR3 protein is CASSAHGTANTEAFF. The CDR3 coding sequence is TGTGCCAGCAGCGCTCACGGGACAGCGAACACTGAAGCTTTCTTT.

This CDR3 reads CASSAGDRGSIQYF. The CDR3 DNA sequence: TGTGCCAGCAGCGCCGGGGACAGGGGGAGCATTCAGTACTTC. J is TRBJ2-4 and V is TRBV28, with 11 bases that match TRBD1. This CDR3 has 14 amino acids. In germline, CDR1 is MDHEN, CDR2 SYDVKM. The junction had 7 bases not matched to a gene; V was cut back by 6 bases and J by 9 bases.

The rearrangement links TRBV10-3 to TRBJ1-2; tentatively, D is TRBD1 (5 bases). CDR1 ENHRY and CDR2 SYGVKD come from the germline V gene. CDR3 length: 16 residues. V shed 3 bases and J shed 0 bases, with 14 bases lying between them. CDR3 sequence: CAISDPKTETNYGYTF. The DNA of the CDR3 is TGTGCCATCAGTGACCCAAAGACAGAGACTAACTATGGCTACACCTTC.

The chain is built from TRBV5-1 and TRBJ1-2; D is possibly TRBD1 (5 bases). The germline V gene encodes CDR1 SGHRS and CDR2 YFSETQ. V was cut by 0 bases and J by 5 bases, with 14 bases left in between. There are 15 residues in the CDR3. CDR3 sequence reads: CASSLVSSGEYGYTF. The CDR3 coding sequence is TGCGCCAGCAGCTTGGTGTCGTCGGGGGAGTATGGCTACACCTTC.

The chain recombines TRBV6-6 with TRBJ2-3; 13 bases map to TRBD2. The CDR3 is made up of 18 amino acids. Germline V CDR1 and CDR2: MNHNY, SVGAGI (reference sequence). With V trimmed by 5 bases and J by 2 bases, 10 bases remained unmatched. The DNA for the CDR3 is TGTGCCAGCAGTCGAGCTGAGGGACTAGCGGGGATCACAGATACGCAGTATTTT. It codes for CASSRAEGLAGITDTQYF.

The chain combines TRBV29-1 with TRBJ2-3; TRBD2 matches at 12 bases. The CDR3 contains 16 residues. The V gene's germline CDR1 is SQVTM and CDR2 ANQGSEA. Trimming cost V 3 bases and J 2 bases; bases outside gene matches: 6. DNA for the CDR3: TGCAGCGTTGAGGGGACTAGCGGGTTTTACACAGATACGCAGTATTTT. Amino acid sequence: CSVEGTSGFYTDTQYF.

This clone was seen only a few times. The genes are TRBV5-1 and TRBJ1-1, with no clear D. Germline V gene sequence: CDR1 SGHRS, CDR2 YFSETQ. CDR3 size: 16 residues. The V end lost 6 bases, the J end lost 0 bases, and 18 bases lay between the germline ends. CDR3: CASTFEGGDLNTEAFF. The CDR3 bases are TGCGCCAGCACTTTCGAAGGCGGAGACCTGAACACTGAAGCTTTCTTT.

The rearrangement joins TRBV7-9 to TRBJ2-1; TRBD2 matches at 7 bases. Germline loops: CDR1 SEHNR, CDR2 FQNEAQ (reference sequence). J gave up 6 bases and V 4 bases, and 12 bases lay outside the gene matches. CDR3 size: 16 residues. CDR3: CASSYLAVSVVNEQFF. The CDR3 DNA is TGTGCCAGCAGCTACCTAGCGGTGTCGGTGGTCAATGAGCAGTTCTTC.

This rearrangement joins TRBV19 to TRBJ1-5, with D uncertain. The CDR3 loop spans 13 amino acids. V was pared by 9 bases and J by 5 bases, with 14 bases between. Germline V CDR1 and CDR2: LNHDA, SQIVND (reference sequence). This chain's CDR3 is CASRTSGDQPQHF. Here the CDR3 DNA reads TGTGCCAGCCGTACAAGCGGGGATCAGCCCCAGCATTTT.

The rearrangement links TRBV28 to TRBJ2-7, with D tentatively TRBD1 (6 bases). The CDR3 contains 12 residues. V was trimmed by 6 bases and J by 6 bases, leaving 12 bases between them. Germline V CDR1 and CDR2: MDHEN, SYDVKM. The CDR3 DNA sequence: TGTGCCAGCAGCCCCACAGGGTCCGAGCAGTACTTC. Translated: CASSPTGSEQYF.

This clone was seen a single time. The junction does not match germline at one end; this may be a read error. CDR3 protein: CASRQDTFRDAAFF. DNA of the CDR3: TGTGCCAGCAGGCAAGATACTTTCAGGGATGCAGCTTTCTTT. This chain uses TRBV3-1 (or the pseudogene TRBV3-2) with TRBJ1-1; a possible D gene is TRBD1 (5 bases). CDR1 is LGHDT, CDR2 YNNKEL, per germline (reference sequence). The CDR3 length is 14 residues.

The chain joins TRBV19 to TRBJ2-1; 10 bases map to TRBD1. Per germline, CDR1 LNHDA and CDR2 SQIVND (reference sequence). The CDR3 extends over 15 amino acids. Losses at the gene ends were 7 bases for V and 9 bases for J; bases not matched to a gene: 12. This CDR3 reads CASTPGQGRLGEQFF. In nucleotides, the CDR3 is TGTGCCAGTACTCCGGGACAGGGGAGGTTGGGTGAGCAGTTCTTC.

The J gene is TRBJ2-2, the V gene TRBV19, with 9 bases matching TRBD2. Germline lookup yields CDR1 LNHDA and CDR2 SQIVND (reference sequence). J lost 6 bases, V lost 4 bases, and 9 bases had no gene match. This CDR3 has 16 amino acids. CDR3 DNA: TGTGCCAGTAGTACGTTGGTGACTAGCGGCCCCGGGGAGCTGTTTTTT. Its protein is CASSTLVTSGPGELFF.

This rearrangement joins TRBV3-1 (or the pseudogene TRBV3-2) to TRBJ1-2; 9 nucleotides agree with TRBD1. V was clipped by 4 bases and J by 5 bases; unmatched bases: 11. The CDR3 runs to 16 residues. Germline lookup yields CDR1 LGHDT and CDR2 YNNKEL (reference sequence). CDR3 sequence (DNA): TGTGCCAGCAGCCCCAAAGGGGGGACAGGGTTTTATGGCTACACCTTC. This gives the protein CASSPKGGTGFYGYTF.

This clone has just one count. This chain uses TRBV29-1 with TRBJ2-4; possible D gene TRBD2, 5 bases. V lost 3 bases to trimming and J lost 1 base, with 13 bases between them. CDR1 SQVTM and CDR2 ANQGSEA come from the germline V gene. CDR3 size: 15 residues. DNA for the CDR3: TGCAGCGTTGAGCGGGCCGTGGGGGCCAAAAACATTCAGTACTTC. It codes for CSVERAVGAKNIQYF.

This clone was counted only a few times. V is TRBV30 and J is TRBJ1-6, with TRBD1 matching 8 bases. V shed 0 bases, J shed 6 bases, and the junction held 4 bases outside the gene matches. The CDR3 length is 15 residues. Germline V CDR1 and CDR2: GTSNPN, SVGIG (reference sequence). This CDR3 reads CAWSVGQGANSPLHF. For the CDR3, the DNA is TGTGCCTGGAGTGTAGGGCAGGGGGCTAATTCACCCCTCCACTTT.

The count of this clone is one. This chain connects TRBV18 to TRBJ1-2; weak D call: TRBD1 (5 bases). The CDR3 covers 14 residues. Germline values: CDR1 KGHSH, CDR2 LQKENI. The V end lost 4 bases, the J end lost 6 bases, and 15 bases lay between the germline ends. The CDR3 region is CASSQTEGIHGYTF. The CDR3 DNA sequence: TGTGCCAGCTCACAGACAGAAGGAATTCATGGCTACACCTTC.

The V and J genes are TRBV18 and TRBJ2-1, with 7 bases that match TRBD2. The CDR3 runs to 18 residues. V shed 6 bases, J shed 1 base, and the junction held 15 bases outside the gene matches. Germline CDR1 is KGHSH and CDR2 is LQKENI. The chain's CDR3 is CASSHEDIKGGSYNEQFF. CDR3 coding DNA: TGTGCCAGCTCCCACGAGGATATCAAGGGAGGGTCCTACAATGAGCAGTTCTTC. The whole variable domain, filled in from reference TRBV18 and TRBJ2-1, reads NAGVMQNPRHLVRRRGQEARLRCSPMKGHSHVYWYRQLPEEGLKFMVYLQKENIIDESGMPKERFSAEFPKEGPSILRIQQVVRGDSAAYFCASSHEDIKGGSYNEQFFGPGTRLTVL.

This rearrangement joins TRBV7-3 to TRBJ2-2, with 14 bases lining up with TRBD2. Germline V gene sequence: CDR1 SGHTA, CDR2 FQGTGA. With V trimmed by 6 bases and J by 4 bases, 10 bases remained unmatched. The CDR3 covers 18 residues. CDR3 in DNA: TGTGCCAGCAGACGCGAGGGACTAGCGGGAGAGCGCACCGGGGAGCTGTTTTTT. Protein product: CASRREGLAGERTGELFF.

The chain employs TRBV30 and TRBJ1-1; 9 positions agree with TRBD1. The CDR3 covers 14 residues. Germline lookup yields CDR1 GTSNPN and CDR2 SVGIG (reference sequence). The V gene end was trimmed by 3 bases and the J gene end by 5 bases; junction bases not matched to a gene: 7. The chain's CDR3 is CAWSRQGDGTEAFF. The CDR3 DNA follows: TGTGCCTGGAGCAGACAGGGGGATGGGACTGAAGCTTTCTTT.